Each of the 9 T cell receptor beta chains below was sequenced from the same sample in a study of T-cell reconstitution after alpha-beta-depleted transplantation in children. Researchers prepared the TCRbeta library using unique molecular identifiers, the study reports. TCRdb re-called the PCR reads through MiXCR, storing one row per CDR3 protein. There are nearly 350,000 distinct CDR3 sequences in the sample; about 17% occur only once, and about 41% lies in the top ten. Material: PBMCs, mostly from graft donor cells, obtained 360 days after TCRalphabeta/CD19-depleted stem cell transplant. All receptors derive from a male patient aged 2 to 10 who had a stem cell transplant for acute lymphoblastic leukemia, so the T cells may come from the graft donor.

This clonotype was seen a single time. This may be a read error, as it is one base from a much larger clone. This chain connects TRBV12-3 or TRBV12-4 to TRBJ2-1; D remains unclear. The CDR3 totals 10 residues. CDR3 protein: CASSFLEISF. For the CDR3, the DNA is TGTGCCAGCAGTTTTCTGGAGATTTCCTTC.

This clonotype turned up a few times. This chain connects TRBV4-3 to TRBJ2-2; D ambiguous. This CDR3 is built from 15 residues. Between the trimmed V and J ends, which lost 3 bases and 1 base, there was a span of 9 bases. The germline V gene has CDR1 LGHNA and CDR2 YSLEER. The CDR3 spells CASSHRVRNTGELFF. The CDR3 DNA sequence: TGCGCCAGCAGCCATAGGGTACGGAACACCGGGGAGCTGTTTTTT.

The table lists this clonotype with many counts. The CDR3 here is CAISESGSGKGYNEQFF. The CDR3 DNA reads as TGTGCCATCAGTGAGTCGGGTAGCGGGAAGGGCTACAATGAGCAGTTCTTC. The rearrangement uses TRBV10-3 and TRBJ2-1; 8 nucleotides line up with TRBD2. Trimming took 0 bases from V and 3 from J; bases not matched to a gene: 7. CDR3 length: 17 amino acids. Germline CDR1 reads ENHRY; CDR2 reads SYGVKD.

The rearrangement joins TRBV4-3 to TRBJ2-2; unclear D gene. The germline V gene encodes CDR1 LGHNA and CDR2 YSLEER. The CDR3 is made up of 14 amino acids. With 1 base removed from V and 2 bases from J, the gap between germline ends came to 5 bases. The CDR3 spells CASSQVDNTGELFF. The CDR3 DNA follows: TGCGCCAGCAGCCAAGTGGACAACACCGGGGAGCTGTTTTTT.

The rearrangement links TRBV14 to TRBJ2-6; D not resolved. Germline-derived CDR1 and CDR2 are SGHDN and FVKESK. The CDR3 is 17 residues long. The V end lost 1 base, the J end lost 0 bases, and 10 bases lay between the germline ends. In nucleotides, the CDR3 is TGTGCCAGCAGCCAAGGAATCAGGTCCTCTGGGGCCAACGTCCTGACTTTC. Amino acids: CASSQGIRSSGANVLTF.

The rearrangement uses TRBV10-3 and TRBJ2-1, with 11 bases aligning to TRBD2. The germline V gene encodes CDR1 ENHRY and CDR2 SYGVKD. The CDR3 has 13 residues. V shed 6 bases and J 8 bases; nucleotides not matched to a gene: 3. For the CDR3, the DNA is TGTGCCATCAGGCTACTAGCGGGAGATGAGCAGTTCTTC. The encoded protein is CAIRLLAGDEQFF.

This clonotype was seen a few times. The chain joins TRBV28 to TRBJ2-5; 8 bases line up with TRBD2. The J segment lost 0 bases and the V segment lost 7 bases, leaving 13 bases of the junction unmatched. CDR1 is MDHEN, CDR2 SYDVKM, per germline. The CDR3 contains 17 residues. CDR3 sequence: CASTDGRLAGYQETQYF. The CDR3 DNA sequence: TGTGCCAGCACCGACGGGCGTCTAGCGGGTTACCAAGAGACCCAGTACTTC.

The CDR3 nucleotides are TGCGCCAGCGGCCCCCGGGCTAGCGTCATGGGGCAGTTCTTC. Translated: CASGPRASVMGQFF. The V gene is TRBV5-1, the J gene TRBJ2-1, with a weak D call TRBD2 (6 bases). Germline V gives CDR1 SGHRS, CDR2 YFSETQ. Trimming removed 7 bases at V and 12 bases at J, with 23 bases between. The CDR3 has 14 amino acids.

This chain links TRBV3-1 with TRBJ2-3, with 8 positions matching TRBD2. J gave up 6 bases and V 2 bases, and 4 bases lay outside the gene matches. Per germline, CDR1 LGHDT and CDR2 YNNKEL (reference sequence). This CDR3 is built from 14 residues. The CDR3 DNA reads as TGTGCCAGCAGCCAAAGGACTAGCTCGGATACGCAGTATTTT. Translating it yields CASSQRTSSDTQYF.